These 12 T cell receptor beta chains share one sample of origin, sequenced in a study of blood T cell repertoires in COVID-19. Only in-frame clones appear in the TCRdb table, and some are missing; sequencing was by immunoSEQ multiplex PCR. The sample holds 300,000 or so clones, 70% to 90% seen once. The sequenced sample was peripheral blood. The receptors shown here come from a woman in her thirties who had recovered from COVID-19.

The genes are TRBV30 and TRBJ2-1; 9 bases are a match to TRBD1. After removal of 4 bases from V and 4 bases from J, the junction contained 5 bases not matched to a gene. CDR1 and CDR2 from the germline V gene are GTSNPN and SVGIG (reference sequence). The CDR3 is 14 amino acids. The CDR3 sequence is CAWTSGTGYNEQFF. CDR3 nucleotide sequence: TGTGCCTGGACCTCCGGGACAGGGTACAATGAGCAGTTCTTC.

The rearrangement links TRBV7-8 to TRBJ1-3; D is undetermined. Trimming took off 2 bases at V and 1 base at J, with 9 bases between the two ends. The germline V gene has CDR1 SGHVS and CDR2 FQNEAQ. The CDR3 is made up of 15 amino acids. The chain's CDR3 is CASSLSSGSGNTIYF. CDR3 DNA sequence: TGTGCCAGCAGCTTAAGTTCCGGGTCTGGAAACACCATATATTTT.

The CDR3 loop reads CASNRWGGIEAFF. The DNA for the CDR3 is TGTGCCAGCAACCGGTGGGGGGGAATAGAAGCTTTCTTT. The chain employs TRBV12-3 or TRBV12-4 and TRBJ1-1; possibly TRBD1 for D (5 bases). The V gene lost 7 bases and the J gene lost 8 bases, with 17 bases spanning the gap. The CDR3 sequence is 13 residues long.

This sequence joins TRBV5-4 and TRBJ2-5, with D tentatively TRBD1 (6 bases). Germline V gives CDR1 SGHNT, CDR2 YYREEE (reference sequence). The CDR3 consists of 16 residues. Trimming stripped 2 bases from V and 5 bases from J, with 19 bases between. This CDR3 is CASSFPDRRLAETQYF. The CDR3 region has the DNA TGTGCCAGCAGCTTTCCAGACAGGAGGTTGGCGGAGACCCAGTACTTC.

The chain couples TRBV4-1 to TRBJ2-7; D perhaps matches TRBD2 (6 bases). CDR3 length: 16 amino acids. Germline V gives CDR1 MGHRA, CDR2 YSYEKL. Trimming removed 0 bases at V and 0 bases at J, with 12 bases between. The CDR3 spells CASSQDWAGPSYEQYF. CDR3 nucleotide sequence: TGCGCCAGCAGCCAAGATTGGGCGGGGCCCTCCTACGAGCAGTACTTC.

The CDR3 DNA reads as TGCGCCAGCAGCCAAGAACTGGACAGGATGAACACTGAAGCTTTCTTT. Protein sequence: CASSQELDRMNTEAFF. The rearrangement joins TRBV4-3 to TRBJ1-1; 7 nucleotides align to TRBD1. J was trimmed by 0 bases and V by 0 bases; bases with no gene match: 4. The CDR3 runs 16 residues. CDR1 is LGHNA and CDR2 is YSLEER in the germline V gene.

V and J are TRBV7-8 and TRBJ2-2, with TRBD1 identical over 7 bases. Germline V gene lookup returns CDR1 SGHVS and CDR2 FQNEAQ. This CDR3 spans 15 amino acids. V gave up 6 bases and J gave up 7 bases; unmatched junction bases: 11. The CDR3 is CASRFRDSFYGELFF. The CDR3 DNA follows: TGTGCCAGCAGGTTCCGGGACAGTTTTTACGGGGAGCTGTTTTTT.

The rearrangement uses TRBV30 and TRBJ1-2; 7 bases agree with TRBD1. After removal of 0 bases from V and 4 bases from J, the junction contained 5 bases not matched to a gene. The germline V gene has CDR1 GTSNPN and CDR2 SVGIG (reference sequence). The CDR3 is 14 residues long. In DNA form, the CDR3 reads TGTGCCTGGAGTGTACAAGGGGGCGGCTATGGCTACACCTTC. It specifies CAWSVQGGGYGYTF. The entire variable domain, with the rest obtained from reference TRBV30 and TRBJ1-2, is as follows: SQTIHQWPATLVQPVGSPLSLECTVEGTSNPNLYWYRQAAGRGLQLLFYSVGIGQISSEVPQNLSASRPQDRQFILSSKKLLLSDSGFYLCAWSVQGGGYGYTFGSGTRLTVV.

V usage is TRBV5-4 and J usage is TRBJ2-2, with TRBD1 matching over 7 bases. The CDR3 spans 15 residues. V lost 3 bases and J lost 4; bases outside the gene matches: 6. Germline assignment: CDR1 SGHNT and CDR2 YYREEE (reference sequence). CDR3 coding DNA: TGTGCCAGCAGCTCCCGACAGGGCGGCACCGGGGAGCTGTTTTTT. Its protein product is CASSSRQGGTGELFF.

The chain combines TRBV5-1 with TRBJ2-3; 11 nucleotides align to TRBD1. The CDR3 sequence is 14 residues long. From germline, CDR1 is SGHRS and CDR2 YFSETQ. V dropped 3 bases and J dropped 6; count of bases not matched to a gene: 3. CDR3 sequence: CASSWTGGGDTQYF. The CDR3 bases are TGCGCCAGCAGCTGGACAGGGGGCGGTGATACGCAGTATTTT.

J is TRBJ2-3 and V is TRBV11-2; a weak D match, TRBD1 (5 bases). CDR1 and CDR2 from the germline V gene are SGHAT and FQNNGV. There are 16 residues in the CDR3. V was pared by 5 bases and J by 7 bases, with 22 bases between. The CDR3 spells CASSQPRQGQKNTQYF. The CDR3 region has the DNA TGTGCCAGCAGCCAACCCCGGCAGGGCCAAAAGAATACGCAGTATTTT.

The chain recombines TRBV2 with TRBJ1-5, with a possible D match to TRBD1 (5 bases). Germline V CDR1 and CDR2: SNHLY, FYNNEI. Trimming removed 4 bases from V and 7 bases from J, with 23 bases in between. This CDR3 contains 17 residues. CDR3 bases: TGTGCCAGCAGTGGAGCCAGTGAGACAGTCAACCGGCAGCCCCAGCATTTT. This gives the protein CASSGASETVNRQPQHF.